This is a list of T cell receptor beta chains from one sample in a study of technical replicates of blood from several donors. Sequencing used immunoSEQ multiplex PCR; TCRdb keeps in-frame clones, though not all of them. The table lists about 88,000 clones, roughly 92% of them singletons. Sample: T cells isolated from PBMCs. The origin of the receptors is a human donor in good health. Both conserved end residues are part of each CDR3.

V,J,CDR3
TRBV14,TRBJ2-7,CASSRLSTGYEQYF
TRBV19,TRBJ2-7,CASSTRTGYEQYF
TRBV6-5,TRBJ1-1,CASSYGAGLMNTEAFF
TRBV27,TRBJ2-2,CASSLSPGVDTGELFF
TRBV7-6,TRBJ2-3,CASSLGESDTQYF
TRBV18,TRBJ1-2,CASSQSGTGGNYGYTF
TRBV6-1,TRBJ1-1,CAAGAWNTEAFF
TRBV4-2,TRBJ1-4,CASSRGGTGSEKLFF
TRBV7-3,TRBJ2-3,CASSSGLAGVDTQYF
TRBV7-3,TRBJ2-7,CASSLGTSAHYEQYF
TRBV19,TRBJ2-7,CATWGQGTGQYF
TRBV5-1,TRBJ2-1,CASSFDQGAKYNEQFF
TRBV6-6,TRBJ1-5,CASSGQHSNQPQHF
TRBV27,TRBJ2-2,CASSGVSTGELFF
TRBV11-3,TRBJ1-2,CASSSRAVYGYTF
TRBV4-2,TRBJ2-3,CASSQVGRGDPDTQYF
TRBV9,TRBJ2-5,CASSVSGGLIETQYF
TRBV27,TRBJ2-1,CASTGEVENNEQFF
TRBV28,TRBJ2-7,CASSFVELLTYEQYF
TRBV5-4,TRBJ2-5,CASSRGTSGQETQYF